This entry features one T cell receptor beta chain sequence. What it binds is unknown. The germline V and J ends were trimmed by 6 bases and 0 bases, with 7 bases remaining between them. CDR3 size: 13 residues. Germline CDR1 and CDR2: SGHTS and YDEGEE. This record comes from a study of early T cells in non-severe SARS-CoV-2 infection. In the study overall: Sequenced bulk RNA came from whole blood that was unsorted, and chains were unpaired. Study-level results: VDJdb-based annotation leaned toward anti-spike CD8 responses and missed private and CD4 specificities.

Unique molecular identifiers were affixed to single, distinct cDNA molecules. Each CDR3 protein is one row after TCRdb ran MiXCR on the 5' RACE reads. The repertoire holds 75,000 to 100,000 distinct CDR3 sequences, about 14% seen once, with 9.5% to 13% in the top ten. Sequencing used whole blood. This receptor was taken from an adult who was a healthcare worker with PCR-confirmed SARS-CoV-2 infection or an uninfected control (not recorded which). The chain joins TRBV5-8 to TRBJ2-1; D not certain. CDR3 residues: CASTPLSYNEQFF. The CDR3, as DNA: TGTGCCAGCACTCCGCTCTCCTACAATGAGCAGTTCTTC. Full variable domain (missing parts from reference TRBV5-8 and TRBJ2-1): EAGVTQSPTHLIKTRGQQATLRCSPISGHTSVYWYQQALGLGLQFLLWYDEGEERNRGNFPPRFSGRQFPNYSSELNVNALELEDSALYLCASTPLSYNEQFFGPGTRLTVL.